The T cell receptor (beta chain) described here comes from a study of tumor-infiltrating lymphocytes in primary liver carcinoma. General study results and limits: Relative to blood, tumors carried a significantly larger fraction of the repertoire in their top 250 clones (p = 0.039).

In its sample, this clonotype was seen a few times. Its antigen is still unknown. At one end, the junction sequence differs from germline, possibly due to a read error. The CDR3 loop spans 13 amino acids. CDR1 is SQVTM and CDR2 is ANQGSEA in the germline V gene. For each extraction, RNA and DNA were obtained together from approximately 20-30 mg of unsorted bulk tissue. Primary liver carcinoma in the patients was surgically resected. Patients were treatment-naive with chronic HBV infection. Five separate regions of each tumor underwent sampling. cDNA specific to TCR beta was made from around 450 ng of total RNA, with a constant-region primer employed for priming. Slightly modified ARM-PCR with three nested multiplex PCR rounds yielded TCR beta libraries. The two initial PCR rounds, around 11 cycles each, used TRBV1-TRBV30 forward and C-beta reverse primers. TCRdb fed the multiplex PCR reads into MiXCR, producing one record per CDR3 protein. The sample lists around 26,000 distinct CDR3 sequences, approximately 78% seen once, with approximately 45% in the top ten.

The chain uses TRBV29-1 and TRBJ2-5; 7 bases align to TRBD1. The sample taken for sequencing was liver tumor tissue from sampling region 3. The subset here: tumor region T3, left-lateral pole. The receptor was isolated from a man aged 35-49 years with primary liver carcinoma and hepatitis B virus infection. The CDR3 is CSVDEQGMEIQYF. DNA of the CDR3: TGCAGTGTTGACGAACAGGGGATGGAGATCCAGTACTTC.